The 32 T cell receptor beta chains presented below share a single source sample, sequenced in a study of cytomegalovirus exposure and HLA in healthy donors. The PCR was carried out with 60 Vbeta primers and 13 Jbeta primers. Clones were read by immunoSEQ multiplex PCR, and TCRdb kept only the in-frame ones, dropping some. Among 140,000 to 150,000 clones listed, about 70% were seen once. The sequencing input was PBMCs. These receptors were obtained from an older woman in good health and CMV-seropositive.

This clone was seen only a few times. The rearrangement joins TRBV9 to TRBJ2-7; 7 positions agree with TRBD2. The CDR3 is made up of 15 amino acids. J was trimmed by 3 bases and V by 3 bases; bases with no gene match: 9. Germline CDR1 SGDLS, CDR2 YYNGEE. The CDR3 DNA is TGTGCCAGCAGCGGCGGCCAGCGGGATATCTACGAGCAGTACTTC. As protein: CASSGGQRDIYEQYF. Together with reference TRBV9 and TRBJ2-7, the CDR3 gives the full variable domain: DSGVTQTPKHLITATGQRVTLRCSPRSGDLSVYWYQQSLDQGLQFLIQYYNGEERAKGNILERFSAQQFPDLHSELNLSSLELGDSALYFCASSGGQRDIYEQYFGPGTRLTVT.

The J gene is TRBJ1-1, the V gene TRBV5-1, with TRBD1 matching over 9 bases. This CDR3 has 17 residues. The germline V gene encodes CDR1 SGHRS and CDR2 YFSETQ. With V trimmed by 0 bases and J by 1 base, 7 bases remained unmatched. CDR3 bases: TGCGCCAGCAGCTTGGTTCCTGTGGGACAGGGGAACACTGAAGCTTTCTTT. Protein sequence: CASSLVPVGQGNTEAFF.

This sequence joins TRBV15 and TRBJ1-1; TRBD1 aligns across 8 bases. Trimming at V came to 3 bases and at J to 5 bases, leaving 5 bases not matched to a gene. In germline, CDR1 is LNHNV, CDR2 YYDKDF (reference sequence). This CDR3 has 14 amino acids. CDR3 residues: CATSRVQGGTEAFF. DNA for the CDR3: TGTGCCACCAGCAGGGTACAGGGGGGAACTGAAGCTTTCTTT.

This clone has at least ten counts. The chain uses TRBV28 and TRBJ1-1; no clear D. The CDR3 spans 13 residues. CDR1 and CDR2 from the germline V gene are MDHEN and SYDVKM. Deletions cut 5 bases from V and 9 bases from J, with 16 bases between. CDR3 nucleotide sequence: TGTGCCAGCAGTGGGAGAGGGAAGCCCCAAGCTTTCTTT. This gives the protein CASSGRGKPQAFF.

The chain employs TRBV7-8 and TRBJ1-5; 7 bases align to TRBD1. The length of the CDR3 is 15 residues. Germline CDR1 is SGHVS and CDR2 is FQNEAQ. With V trimmed by 5 bases and J by 1 base, 5 bases remained unmatched. The CDR3 region is CASSEAGQSNQPQHF. CDR3 DNA: TGTGCCAGCAGCGAGGCGGGACAGAGCAATCAGCCCCAGCATTTT.

The V gene is TRBV7-9, the J gene TRBJ2-7; possibly TRBD1 for D (6 bases). V lost 5 bases and J lost 0, with 17 bases in between. The V gene's germline CDR1 is SEHNR and CDR2 FQNEAQ (reference sequence). This CDR3 contains 16 residues. DNA of the CDR3: TGTGCCAGCAGCCTTCGGACAGACCAAAACTCCTACGAGCAGTACTTC. This sequence encodes CASSLRTDQNSYEQYF.

Details on this clone: This CDR3 is also generated by other DNA sequences in the sample. CDR3 sequence (DNA): TGTGCCAGCAGTGAGGGCGATTCTAGCACAGATACGCAGTATTTT. It translates to CASSEGDSSTDTQYF. The rearrangement uses TRBV2 and TRBJ2-3; D remains unclear. Looked up from germline, CDR1 is SNHLY and CDR2 is FYNNEI. The CDR3 totals 15 residues. The V and J ends lost 3 bases and 0 bases respectively, with 10 bases between them. The full variable domain, completed using reference TRBV2 and TRBJ2-3, is EPEVTQTPSHQVTQMGQEVILRCVPISNHLYFYWYRQILGQKVEFLVSFYNNEISEKSEIFDDQFSVERPDGSNFTLKIRSTKLEDSAMYFCASSEGDSSTDTQYFGPGTRLTVL.

The V call is TRBV9, the J call TRBJ1-4; 7 bases map to TRBD1. Germline loops: CDR1 SGDLS, CDR2 YYNGEE. The junction had 4 bases not matched to a gene; V was cut back by 0 bases and J by 8 bases. The CDR3 totals 14 residues. For the CDR3, the DNA is TGTGCCAGCAGCGTAGGAAACAGGGGAGAAAAACTGTTTTTT. Protein sequence: CASSVGNRGEKLFF.

This clone was seen a handful of times. The chain combines TRBV27 with TRBJ2-5; 7 bases map to TRBD1. Germline lookup yields CDR1 MNHEY and CDR2 SMNVEV (reference sequence). The junction had 7 bases not matched to a gene; V was cut back by 6 bases and J by 3 bases. The CDR3 is 14 amino acids. This CDR3 reads CASRRQGIKETQYF. The CDR3 DNA is TGTGCCAGCAGACGACAGGGAATTAAAGAGACCCAGTACTTC.

The chain uses TRBV9 and TRBJ2-2, with TRBD2 matching 9 bases. Looked up from germline, CDR1 is SGDLS and CDR2 is YYNGEE. CDR3 length: 15 amino acids. Trimming at V came to 4 bases and at J to 6 bases, leaving 7 bases not matched to a gene. The CDR3 nucleotides are TGTGCCAGCAGCCCTGGTCTAGCGGGACCCGGGGAGCTGTTTTTT. The encoded protein is CASSPGLAGPGELFF. Combining the CDR3 with reference TRBV9 and TRBJ2-2 gives the whole variable domain DSGVTQTPKHLITATGQRVTLRCSPRSGDLSVYWYQQSLDQGLQFLIQYYNGEERAKGNILERFSAQQFPDLHSELNLSSLELGDSALYFCASSPGLAGPGELFFGEGSRLTVL.

The J gene is TRBJ2-3, the V gene TRBV2, with TRBD1 as a possible D gene (7 bases). Germline V gives CDR1 SNHLY, CDR2 FYNNEI. V lost 5 bases and J lost 2, with 14 bases in between. The CDR3 covers 15 residues. The CDR3 sequence is CASSQEGQITDTQYF. The CDR3 DNA reads TGTGCCAGCAGTCAGGAGGGACAGATCACAGATACGCAGTATTTT.

This chain connects TRBV27 to TRBJ1-5; 10 nucleotides line up with TRBD1. Germline CDR1 reads MNHEY; CDR2 reads SMNVEV (reference sequence). V shed 2 bases and J 4 bases; nucleotides not matched to a gene: 5. The CDR3 is 16 amino acids. Here the CDR3 DNA reads TGTGCCAGCAGTTTAAGGGGGACAGGGGTAAATCAGCCCCAGCATTTT. Translating gives CASSLRGTGVNQPQHF.

The CDR3 region is CATSNSVGGESYGYTF. CDR3 DNA sequence: TGTGCCACCAGCAATTCTGTAGGAGGTGAGTCGTATGGCTACACCTTC. This chain joins TRBV15 and TRBJ1-2; no firm D call. The CDR3 loop spans 16 amino acids. Trimming removed 4 bases at V and 5 bases at J, with 20 bases between. Germline V gives CDR1 LNHNV, CDR2 YYDKDF (reference sequence).

The chain couples TRBV7-9 to TRBJ2-3, with D possibly matching TRBD2 (7 bases). The CDR3 contains 13 residues. V lost 7 bases and J lost 7, with 15 bases in between. Germline V gene sequence: CDR1 SEHNR, CDR2 FQNEAQ (reference sequence). The CDR3 loop is CASNPGGDYTQYF. CDR3 coding DNA: TGTGCCAGCAATCCGGGGGGCGATTATACGCAGTATTTT.

This clone has a single count. The chain carries TRBV5-1 and TRBJ1-3, with TRBD1 matching 9 bases. The V and J ends lost 0 bases and 3 bases, in that order; junction bases with no gene match: 4. The CDR3 has 16 amino acids. Germline loops: CDR1 SGHRS, CDR2 YFSETQ. The CDR3 reads CASSLAGQGSGNTIYF. CDR3 DNA sequence: TGCGCCAGCAGCTTGGCCGGACAGGGGAGTGGAAACACCATATATTTT.

A single count supports this clone. The chain carries TRBV6-5 and TRBJ1-2, with D possibly TRBD1 on 5 matching bases. V was shortened by 6 bases and J by 8 bases, with 16 bases between the two germline ends. The CDR3 totals 13 residues. The germline CDR1 and CDR2 sequences are MNHEY and SVGAGI. For the CDR3, the DNA is TGTGCCAGCAGCCCCACAGGCTACTTAGGCTACACCTTC. This encodes CASSPTGYLGYTF.

The chain joins TRBV19 to TRBJ2-1; D possibly corresponds to TRBD2 (5 bases). Trimming removed 7 bases at V and 1 base at J, with 11 bases between. The CDR3 contains 14 residues. CDR1 is LNHDA, CDR2 SQIVND, per germline (reference sequence). CDR3 residues: CASKRAESYNEQFF. CDR3 bases: TGTGCCAGTAAACGAGCGGAATCCTACAATGAGCAGTTCTTC.

This clone was detected only a few times. The CDR3 sequence is CASSPRGIGELFF. CDR3 in DNA: TGTGCCAGCAGCCCCAGGGGAATAGGGGAGCTGTTTTTT. The V gene is TRBV7-3, the J gene TRBJ2-2; possibly TRBD1 for D (6 bases). With 5 bases removed from V and 8 bases from J, the gap between germline ends came to 12 bases. Germline lookup yields CDR1 SGHTA and CDR2 FQGTGA. The CDR3 is made up of 13 amino acids.

The chain recombines TRBV5-1 with TRBJ2-1, with TRBD2 matching 12 bases. Germline V gene sequence: CDR1 SGHRS, CDR2 YFSETQ. V lost 0 bases, J lost 7 bases, and 5 bases stayed unmatched. The CDR3 is made up of 16 amino acids. For the CDR3, the DNA is TGCGCCAGCAGCTTGGTTGGACTAGCGGGGAATAATGAGCAGTTCTTC. This encodes CASSLVGLAGNNEQFF.

V and J are TRBV6-6 and TRBJ2-7, with 7 bases identical to TRBD1. CDR1 and CDR2 from the germline V gene are MNHNY and SVGAGI (reference sequence). The CDR3 covers 14 residues. J was trimmed by 2 bases and V by 5 bases; bases with no gene match: 6. The CDR3: CASSTTRGPYEQYF. CDR3 DNA sequence: TGTGCCAGCAGTACTACTAGGGGGCCCTACGAGCAGTACTTC.

The genes are TRBV28 and TRBJ1-2; D is uncertain. CDR1 MDHEN and CDR2 SYDVKM come from the germline V gene. The CDR3 is made up of 10 amino acids. The V end lost 6 bases, the J end lost 13 bases, and 12 bases lay between the germline ends. This chain's CDR3 is CASSPPGVTF. The CDR3 nucleotides are TGTGCCAGCAGCCCCCCCGGGGTCACCTTC.

To note about this clone: Different DNA sequences within this sample yield the same CDR3. The chain has TRBV18 and TRBJ1-1; D gene uncertain. The CDR3 loop spans 13 amino acids. Per the germline V gene, CDR1 is KGHSH and CDR2 is LQKENI. Trimming shortened V by 2 bases and J by 0 bases, and 4 bases separated the two germline ends. The CDR3 bases are TGTGCCAGCTCACCAGCGCTGAACACTGAAGCTTTCTTT. Its protein is CASSPALNTEAFF.

This chain joins TRBV19 and TRBJ1-2; D is unclear. This CDR3 is built from 12 residues. Germline CDR1 LNHDA, CDR2 SQIVND (reference sequence). V lost 9 bases to trimming and J lost 0 bases, with 8 bases between them. Here the CDR3 reads CASVGANYGYTF. CDR3 bases: TGTGCCAGCGTCGGGGCTAACTATGGCTACACCTTC.

V usage is TRBV6-1 and J usage is TRBJ2-7; tentative D call: TRBD2 (6 bases). The CDR3 has 15 residues. V was clipped by 3 bases and J by 6 bases, with 18 bases between them. The germline V gene encodes CDR1 MNHNS and CDR2 SASEGT. The CDR3 nucleotides read TGTGCCAGCAGTGATGCTAGCAGGGAGGTGGTCGAGCAGTACTTC. As protein: CASSDASREVVEQYF.

This clone has more than one count but fewer than ten. The chain is built from TRBV29-1 and TRBJ1-1; a possible D gene is TRBD1 (6 bases). CDR3 length: 12 residues. Germline CDR1 reads SQVTM; CDR2 reads ANQGSEA. The V gene lost 3 bases and the J gene lost 1 base, with 6 bases spanning the gap. This CDR3 reads CSVDRGNTEAFF. DNA of the CDR3: TGCAGCGTTGACAGGGGGAACACTGAAGCTTTCTTT.

This rearrangement joins TRBV6-5 to TRBJ1-2, with 11 bases fitting TRBD1. Germline CDR1 and CDR2: MNHEY and SVGAGI. With 5 bases clipped from V and 4 bases from J, the junction kept 3 bases outside the gene matches. The CDR3 contains 14 residues. The CDR3 reads CASSDGTGGYGYTF. The CDR3, as DNA: TGTGCCAGCAGTGACGGGACAGGGGGCTATGGCTACACCTTC.

V and J are TRBV6-5 and TRBJ2-5, with D perhaps TRBD2 (5 bases). The ends were cut back, 3 bases at V and 5 bases at J, with 13 bases in the middle. The CDR3 loop spans 14 amino acids. The V gene's germline CDR1 is MNHEY and CDR2 SVGAGI. The DNA for the CDR3 is TGTGCCAGCAGTTATCCGTCGGGGTCGGAGACCCAGTACTTC. It encodes CASSYPSGSETQYF.

The rearrangement uses TRBV19 and TRBJ1-4, with D hard to call. The CDR3 totals 16 residues. The germline V and J ends were trimmed by 6 bases and 5 bases, with 19 bases remaining between them. Per germline, CDR1 LNHDA and CDR2 SQIVND (reference sequence). This chain's CDR3 is CASRPGVAAGNEKLFF. CDR3 coding DNA: TGTGCCAGTAGGCCTGGCGTAGCAGCCGGGAATGAAAAACTGTTTTTT.

V is TRBV27 and J is TRBJ2-4; maybe TRBD1 (6 bases). Germline V gene sequence: CDR1 MNHEY, CDR2 SMNVEV (reference sequence). This CDR3 has 15 residues. Trimming took 2 bases from V and 8 from J, leaving 16 bases between them. Here the CDR3 reads CASSLGAGERDIQYF. The CDR3 region has the DNA TGTGCCAGCAGTTTAGGGGCAGGGGAACGAGACATTCAGTACTTC.

This clone was seen more than once but under ten times. V and J are TRBV27 and TRBJ2-2, with TRBD2 matching 11 bases. The J segment lost 4 bases and the V segment lost 6 bases, leaving 4 bases of the junction unmatched. The CDR3 covers 15 residues. The germline V gene has CDR1 MNHEY and CDR2 SMNVEV (reference sequence). CDR3 region: CASRTSGSITGELFF. The DNA for the CDR3 is TGTGCCAGCAGAACTAGCGGGAGCATCACCGGGGAGCTGTTTTTT.

The chain is built from TRBV18 and TRBJ1-4, with 8 bases matching TRBD1. Germline lookup yields CDR1 KGHSH and CDR2 LQKENI. Germline trimming cut 3 bases from V and 6 bases from J; bases unmatched to any gene: 6. The CDR3 contains 15 residues. DNA of the CDR3: TGTGCCAGCTCACCTCAGGGGGCGCCCGATGAAAAACTGTTTTTT. Its protein is CASSPQGAPDEKLFF.

This clone was counted a few times. The chain couples TRBV6-4 to TRBJ2-1; a weak D match, TRBD2 (5 bases). The CDR3 has 14 amino acids. Germline V gives CDR1 MRHNA, CDR2 SNTAGT. V was trimmed by 6 bases and J by 4 bases, leaving 13 bases between them. CDR3 sequence: CASSEGPRYNEQFF. The DNA of the CDR3 is TGTGCCAGCAGCGAGGGCCCTCGTTACAATGAGCAGTTCTTC.